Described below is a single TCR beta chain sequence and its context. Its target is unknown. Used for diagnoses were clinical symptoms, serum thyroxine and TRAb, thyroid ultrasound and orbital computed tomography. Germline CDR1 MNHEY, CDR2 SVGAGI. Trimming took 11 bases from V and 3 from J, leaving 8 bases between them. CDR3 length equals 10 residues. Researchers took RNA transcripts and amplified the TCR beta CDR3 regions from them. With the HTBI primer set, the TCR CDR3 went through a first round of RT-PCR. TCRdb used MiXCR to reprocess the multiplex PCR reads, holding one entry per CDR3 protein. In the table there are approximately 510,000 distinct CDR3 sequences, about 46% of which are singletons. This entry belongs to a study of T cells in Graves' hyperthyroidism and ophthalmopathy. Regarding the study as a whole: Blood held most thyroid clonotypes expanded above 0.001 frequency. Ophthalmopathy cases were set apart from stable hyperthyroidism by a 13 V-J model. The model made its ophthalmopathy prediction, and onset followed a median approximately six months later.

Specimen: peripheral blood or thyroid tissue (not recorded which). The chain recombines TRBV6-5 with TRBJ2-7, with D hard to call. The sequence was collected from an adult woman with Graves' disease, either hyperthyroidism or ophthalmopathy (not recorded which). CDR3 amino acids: CAVGYYEQYF. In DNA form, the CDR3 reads TGTGCCGTCGGGTACTACGAGCAGTACTTC.